This TCR beta chain was profiled in a study of low-dose radiotherapy and immunotherapy resistance in tumors. Time point of the sample: before trial treatment. Germline V gene lookup returns CDR1 SGHTS and CDR2 YDEGEE. CDR3 length equals 15 residues. Between the trimmed V and J ends, which lost 0 bases and 5 bases, there was a span of 12 bases. This clonotype appeared many times. Both TCRalpha and TCRbeta chains were reverse transcribed with V-gene-specific primers. TCRs were amplified for 15 to 25 PCR cycles with a constant-region primer and V-primer adapter. In TCRdb, the reads were re-called with MiXCR into one record per CDR3 protein. The sample consists of tens of thousands of distinct CDR3 sequences, approximately 25% of them appearing once.

Material: PBMCs, obtained before treatment. This clonotype was sampled from a male donor with prostate cancer. The J gene is TRBJ1-5, the V gene TRBV5-8, with D maybe TRBD1 (6 bases). CDR3 protein: CASSLGGGGHQPQHF. In DNA form, the CDR3 reads TGTGCCAGCAGCTTGGGGGGGGGGGGCCATCAGCCCCAGCATTTT. The full variable domain, its missing parts supplied by reference TRBV5-8 and TRBJ1-5, is EAGVTQSPTHLIKTRGQQATLRCSPISGHTSVYWYQQALGLGLQFLLWYDEGEERNRGNFPPRFSGRQFPNYSSELNVNALELEDSALYLCASSLGGGGHQPQHFGDGTRLSIL.